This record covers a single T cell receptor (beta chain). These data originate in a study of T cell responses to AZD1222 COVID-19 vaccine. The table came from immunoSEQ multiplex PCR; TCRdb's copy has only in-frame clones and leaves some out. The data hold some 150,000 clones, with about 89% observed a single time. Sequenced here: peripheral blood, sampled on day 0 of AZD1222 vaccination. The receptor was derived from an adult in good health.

Here the CDR3 reads CASSVVLAGGGRYLFSYEQYF. CDR3 DNA: TGTGCCAGCAGCGTAGTACTAGCGGGAGGAGGGCGCTACCTTTTCTCCTACGAGCAGTACTTC. V usage is TRBV9 and J usage is TRBJ2-7; 12 bases are shared with TRBD2. Per the germline V gene, CDR1 is SGDLS and CDR2 is YYNGEE. The CDR3 covers 21 residues. V lost 0 bases to trimming and J lost 0 bases; unmatched junction nucleotides: 16.